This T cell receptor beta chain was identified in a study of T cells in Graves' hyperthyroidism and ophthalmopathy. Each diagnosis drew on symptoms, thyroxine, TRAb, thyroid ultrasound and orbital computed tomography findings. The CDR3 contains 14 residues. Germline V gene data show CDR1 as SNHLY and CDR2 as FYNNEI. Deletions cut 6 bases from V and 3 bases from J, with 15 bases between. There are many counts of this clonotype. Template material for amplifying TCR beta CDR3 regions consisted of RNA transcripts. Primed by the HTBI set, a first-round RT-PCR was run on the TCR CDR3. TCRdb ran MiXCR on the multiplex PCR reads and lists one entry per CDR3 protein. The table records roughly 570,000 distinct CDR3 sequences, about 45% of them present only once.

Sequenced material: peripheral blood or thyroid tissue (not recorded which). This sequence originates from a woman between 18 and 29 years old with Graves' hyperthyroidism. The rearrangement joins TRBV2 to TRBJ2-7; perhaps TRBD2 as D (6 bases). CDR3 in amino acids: CASSARDGSYEQYF. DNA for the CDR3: TGTGCCAGCAGCGCCCGGGACGGGAGCTACGAGCAGTACTTC.